These 26 T cell receptor beta chains share one sample of origin, sequenced in a study of identical twins. TCRdb re-called the 5' RACE reads through MiXCR, storing one row per CDR3 protein. Seen here are about 660,000 distinct CDR3 sequences, about 9.4% observed once, and the top ten hold roughly 0.9%. These same data were also listed under a study on yellow fever vaccine responses in identical twins.

The sequencing sample was made of PBMCs. These receptors were taken from a woman aged 18-35 years in good health.

The sample holds a few counts of this clonotype. V usage is TRBV5-6 and J usage is TRBJ1-2; 7 bases align to TRBD1. Trimming removed 4 bases from V and 4 bases from J; junction bases left unmatched: 13. Germline V gene lookup returns CDR1 SGHDT and CDR2 YYEEEE. The CDR3 totals 16 residues. CDR3 sequence: CASSGGAGRDSYGYTF. In DNA, the CDR3 is TGTGCCAGCAGCGGGGGAGCGGGTAGGGACAGCTATGGCTACACCTTC. Full variable domain (outside the CDR3, taken from reference TRBV5-6 and TRBJ1-2): DAGVTQSPTHLIKTRGQQVTLRCSPKSGHDTVSWYQQALGQGPQFIFQYYEEEERQRGNFPDRFSGHQFPNYSSELNVNALLLGDSALYLCASSGGAGRDSYGYTFGSGTRLTVV.

This clonotype was counted a few times. This CDR3 is CASSDPARLGPNSPLHF. The CDR3 DNA follows: TGTGCCAGCAGTGACCCAGCAAGGTTGGGGCCCAATTCACCCCTCCACTTT. The V call is TRBV2, the J call TRBJ1-6; D may be TRBD1 (5 bases). This CDR3 comprises 17 residues. CDR1 is SNHLY, CDR2 FYNNEI, per germline. The V end was cut by 3 bases, the J end by 7 bases, with 19 bases between.

This clonotype appeared a few times. This sequence joins TRBV20-1 and TRBJ2-1; D may be TRBD1 (5 bases). Trimming stripped 3 bases from V and 4 bases from J, with 13 bases between. Germline assignment: CDR1 DFQATT and CDR2 SNEGSKA (reference sequence). The CDR3 runs 14 residues. The CDR3 loop reads CSASRQGFYNEQFF. For the CDR3, the DNA is TGCAGTGCTAGTCGCCAGGGCTTTTACAATGAGCAGTTCTTC.

This clonotype was seen more than once but under ten times. V and J are TRBV29-1 and TRBJ2-5, with D possibly TRBD2 on 5 matching bases. From germline, CDR1 is SQVTM and CDR2 ANQGSEA. V was clipped by 5 bases and J by 3 bases, with 10 bases between them. This CDR3 is 12 amino acids long. For the CDR3, the DNA is TGCAGCGTTAGGAGGAGTGAAGAGACCCAGTACTTC. It encodes CSVRRSEETQYF.

V and J are TRBV7-2 and TRBJ2-3; D is undetermined. The CDR3 extends over 16 amino acids. Looked up from germline, CDR1 is SGHTA and CDR2 is FQGNSA. Trimming cost V 1 base and J 0 bases, with 11 bases left between them. The CDR3 DNA reads as TGTGCCAGCAGCTTAGGTATTACTTCTAGCACAGATACGCAGTATTTT. The encoded protein is CASSLGITSSTDTQYF.

This clonotype was picked up many times. V and J are TRBV20-1 and TRBJ1-1, with unresolved D. CDR3 length equals 13 residues. Per germline, CDR1 DFQATT and CDR2 SNEGSKA (reference sequence). Trimming took off 0 bases at V and 9 bases at J, with 14 bases between the two ends. CDR3 in DNA: TGCAGTGCTAGAGACCAAGGTTTCCCTCAAGCTTTCTTT. Protein product: CSARDQGFPQAFF.

DNA for the CDR3: TGCAGCGCGGAGACTAGCCCAGAGACCCAGTACTTC. This sequence encodes CSAETSPETQYF. The V and J genes are TRBV29-1 and TRBJ2-5; 7 positions agree with TRBD2. The CDR3 loop spans 12 amino acids. Germline lookup yields CDR1 SQVTM and CDR2 ANQGSEA. Unmatched junction bases numbered 6, after V lost 7 bases and J lost 4 bases.

This clonotype came up a few times. V usage is TRBV15 and J usage is TRBJ2-5; D is uncertain. CDR1 is LNHNV, CDR2 YYDKDF, per germline (reference sequence). The CDR3 consists of 14 residues. Trimming removed 1 base at V and 3 bases at J, with 9 bases between. CDR3 amino acids: CATSRGSIEETQYF. The CDR3 DNA reads TGTGCCACCAGCAGAGGATCGATTGAAGAGACCCAGTACTTC.

Of note for this clonotype: The junction differs from germline at one of its ends, possibly a read error. The chain joins TRBV5-1 to TRBJ2-7; a weak D match, TRBD2 (6 bases). CDR1 SGHRS and CDR2 YFSETQ come from the germline V gene. The CDR3 has 11 residues. The CDR3 sequence: CASIIRESSDF. The DNA for the CDR3 is TGCGCCAGCATCATCCGGGAGTCCAGCGACTTC. Full variable domain (rest looked up from reference TRBV5-1 and TRBJ2-7): KAGVTQTPRYLIKTRGQQVTLSCSPISGHRSVSWYQQTPGQGLQFLFEYFSETQRNKGNFPGRFSGRQFSNSRSEMNVSTLELGDSALYLCASIIRESSDFGPGTRLTVT.

On this clonotype: It is unclear where the CDR3 begins or ends on the DNA, so no DNA is shown, and the CDR3 is as TCRdb lists it. This chain uses TRBV21-1 with TRBJ2-6. TRBV21-1 is a known pseudogene. The CDR3 length equals 18 residues, ends included. Here the CDR3 reads CASSPGIPVGSGANVLTF.

This clonotype occurred many times. The V call is TRBV29-1, the J call TRBJ2-6; tentatively, D is TRBD1 (5 bases). The CDR3 covers 15 residues. The V gene's germline CDR1 is SQVTM and CDR2 ANQGSEA. The V and J ends lost 4 bases and 0 bases respectively, with 10 bases between them. CDR3 nucleotide sequence: TGCAGCGTTGCCCCAGGGTCCTCTGGGGCCAACGTCCTGACTTTC. Protein sequence: CSVAPGSSGANVLTF.

This clonotype was observed a handful of times. This sequence joins TRBV15 and TRBJ2-5; D perhaps matches TRBD2 (6 bases). Germline V gene lookup returns CDR1 LNHNV and CDR2 YYDKDF (reference sequence). This CDR3 is 16 amino acids long. Between the trimmed V and J ends, which lost 2 bases and 2 bases, there was a span of 15 bases. The CDR3 DNA reads TGTGCCACCAGCAGATCCATAGCGGCCATACAAGAGACCCAGTACTTC. Its protein product is CATSRSIAAIQETQYF.

The sample holds many counts of this clonotype. The V and J genes are TRBV6-2 or TRBV6-3 and TRBJ2-7; TRBD2 agrees at 14 bases. The length of the CDR3 is 16 residues. V shed 5 bases and J 3 bases; nucleotides not matched to a gene: 6. From germline, CDR1 is MNHEY and CDR2 SVGEGT. The CDR3 DNA sequence: TGTGCCAGCAGTGGACTAGCGGGAGGAATACTCTACGAGCAGTACTTC. It codes for CASSGLAGGILYEQYF.

There are a few counts of this clonotype. The chain has TRBV12-3 or TRBV12-4 and TRBJ1-1; 7 bases align to TRBD1. V lost 0 bases to trimming and J lost 0 bases; unmatched junction nucleotides: 7. The CDR3 has 17 amino acids. CDR3 in amino acids: CASSLAGRQGMNTEAFF. CDR3 nucleotide sequence: TGTGCCAGCAGTTTAGCGGGGAGACAGGGTATGAACACTGAAGCTTTCTTT.

This clonotype was seen more than once but under ten times. The chain links TRBV11-2 to TRBJ2-3, with D possibly matching TRBD1 (6 bases). With 0 bases removed from V and 11 bases from J, the gap between germline ends came to 9 bases. The CDR3 runs 12 residues. Germline loops: CDR1 SGHAT, CDR2 FQNNGV. CDR3 in DNA: TGTGCCAGCAGCTTAGAAACAGGGTTGCAGTATTTT. This translates into CASSLETGLQYF.

The rearrangement uses TRBV12-3 or TRBV12-4 and TRBJ2-7, with D unresolved. V was clipped by 5 bases and J by 4 bases, with 6 bases between them. The CDR3 has 11 amino acids. For the CDR3, the DNA is TGTGCCAGCAGTGACGAGTACGAGCAGTACTTC. It is translated as CASSDEYEQYF.

This clonotype has more than one count but fewer than ten. The V gene is TRBV20-1, the J gene TRBJ2-3; the D gene is possibly TRBD2 (5 bases). V was clipped by 5 bases and J by 0 bases, with 12 bases between them. The CDR3 extends over 14 amino acids. The germline V gene encodes CDR1 DFQATT and CDR2 SNEGSKA (reference sequence). CDR3 loop: CSAFPAGSTDTQYF. The CDR3 DNA is TGCAGTGCTTTTCCCGCGGGTAGCACAGATACGCAGTATTTT.

This clonotype was picked up a small number of times. CDR3 bases: TGTGCCAGCAGCCAACTCGGGACAGACAGGAACACCGGGGAGCTGTTTTTT. Protein product: CASSQLGTDRNTGELFF. V is TRBV3-1 and J is TRBJ2-2; TRBD1 matches at 7 bases. The CDR3 is 17 amino acids. The ends lost 2 bases at V and 1 base at J; junction bases unmatched: 7. Germline CDR1 reads LGHDT; CDR2 reads YNNKEL (reference sequence).

The chain has TRBV7-9 and TRBJ2-3; maybe TRBD1 (5 bases). The CDR3 consists of 16 residues. In germline, CDR1 is SEHNR, CDR2 FQNEAQ (reference sequence). V shed 1 base and J shed 4 bases, with 15 bases lying between them. CDR3 sequence: CASSLVSAGWADTQYF. CDR3 bases: TGTGCCAGCAGCTTAGTCTCGGCAGGGTGGGCAGATACGCAGTATTTT.

The sample holds a few counts of this clonotype. V gene TRBV28 combines with J gene TRBJ2-1, with TRBD2 matching 9 bases. With 5 bases clipped from V and 8 bases from J, the junction kept 16 bases outside the gene matches. CDR1 is MDHEN and CDR2 is SYDVKM in the germline V gene. The CDR3 contains 17 residues. Here the CDR3 reads CASSASLGLALSHEQFF. CDR3 sequence (DNA): TGTGCCAGCAGTGCTTCATTAGGACTAGCGTTAAGCCATGAGCAGTTCTTC.

CDR3 sequence: CASGKIAGATDTQYF. In nucleotides, the CDR3 is TGTGCCAGCGGAAAGATAGCGGGGGCCACAGATACGCAGTATTTT. This chain joins TRBV9 and TRBJ2-3; TRBD2 matches 9 bases. CDR1 and CDR2 from the germline V gene are SGDLS and YYNGEE. This CDR3 comprises 15 residues. With 7 bases clipped from V and 2 bases from J, the junction kept 8 bases outside the gene matches.

This clonotype was seen a few times. The chain combines TRBV6-5 with TRBJ2-3; D unclear. CDR3 length: 13 amino acids. Trimming pared 2 bases from V and 4 bases from J, leaving 7 bases between. Germline-derived CDR1 and CDR2 are MNHEY and SVGAGI. This chain's CDR3 is CASSYPAPDTQYF. The CDR3 DNA sequence: TGTGCCAGCAGTTACCCGGCACCAGATACGCAGTATTTT.

This clonotype was seen many times. V usage is TRBV4-2 and J usage is TRBJ2-1; D is unclear. CDR1 is LGHNA, CDR2 YNFKEQ, per germline. The CDR3 is made up of 15 amino acids. V was pared by 0 bases and J by 6 bases, with 12 bases between. In nucleotides, the CDR3 is TGTGCCAGCAGCCAAGATGTGACGCTGTCCAATGAGCAGTTCTTC. This gives the protein CASSQDVTLSNEQFF.

In its sample, this clonotype was seen a few times. This chain connects TRBV6-2 or TRBV6-3 to TRBJ2-7; 12 bases fit TRBD2. Germline V gives CDR1 MNHEY, CDR2 SVGEGT. The V segment lost 9 bases and the J segment 6 bases; nucleotides outside the gene matches: 6. This CDR3 comprises 13 residues. The CDR3 nucleotides read TGTGCCAGTGGACTAGCGGGGTTCAGCGAGCAGTACTTC. This encodes CASGLAGFSEQYF.

The chain has TRBV6-1 and TRBJ2-7; 11 nucleotides match TRBD1. V was clipped by 6 bases and J by 1 base; unmatched bases: 5. CDR3 length equals 15 residues. Germline-derived CDR1 and CDR2 are MNHNS and SASEGT. The CDR3 is CASRPGQGVSYEQYF. The CDR3 region has the DNA TGTGCCAGCAGACCGGGACAGGGGGTATCCTACGAGCAGTACTTC.

This clonotype showed up many times. The chain joins TRBV15 to TRBJ1-6, with a tentative D call TRBD1 (5 bases). V was pared by 0 bases and J by 6 bases, with 9 bases between. CDR3 length: 15 residues. Germline assignment: CDR1 LNHNV and CDR2 YYDKDF (reference sequence). The CDR3 protein is CATSRDRQGNSPLHF. CDR3 coding DNA: TGTGCCACCAGCAGAGATCGGCAGGGTAATTCACCCCTCCACTTT.